The TCR beta chain under discussion was sequenced for a study of siplizumab effects on memory and regulatory T cells. Study-level findings and limits: The drug siplizumab significantly decreased the alloreactive sequences that could be traced to unstimulated CD4+ memory cells. For mappable alloreactive CD4+ clones, the mean Treg-derived fraction was around 69% with siplizumab and under 35% in controls.

The count of this clone is one. The antigen is not known. Between the trimmed V and J ends, which lost 7 bases and 0 bases, there was a span of 21 bases. The length of the CDR3 is 17 residues. Germline V gene sequence: CDR1 MDHEN, CDR2 SYDVKM. Per sample, 95,000 to 100,000 TCR templates were assayed. Sequencing used immunoSEQ multiplex PCR; TCRdb keeps in-frame clones, though not all of them. The repertoire has 87,000 or so clones, over 80% of them found once; the top ten carry 15%. The chain is built from TRBV28 and TRBJ1-2, with D possibly being TRBD1 (5 bases). The sample comprised CD4+ T cells sorted from blood. The TCR originated in a human donor in good health. CDR3 DNA: TGTGCCAGCAAAGGCGCACGGGGGTACGAAGCTAACTATGGCTACACCTTC. Its protein product is CASKGARGYEANYGYTF.